These T cell receptor beta chains were read from a single sample in a study of blood T cell repertoires in COVID-19. Generated by immunoSEQ multiplex PCR, the TCRdb table keeps only in-frame clones and is missing some. The sample comprises more than 200,000 clones, around 80% of which are singletons, and about 10% rests with the top ten. Sequencing used peripheral blood. Receptors originate from a woman older than 75 with COVID-19, enrolled during active disease. Each CDR3 is given with its conserved first and last residue. The order of the fields is CDR3 DNA, CDR3 protein, clone size, J gene, CDR3 length, D gene, V gene. The D gene is left open where the match is weak. Only some rows state a clone size, as once, few, many or a class for expanded clones.

cdr3_nt: TGTGCCATCAGTCCCGGACTAGCGCAAGAGACCCAGTACTTC
cdr3_aa: CAISPGLAQETQYF
clone_size: .
j_call: TRBJ2-5
cdr3_length: 14
d_call: TRBD2
v_call: TRBV10-3

cdr3_nt: TGTGCCAGCAGCCCCATACAGGGAATAGATGAGCAGTTCTTC
cdr3_aa: CASSPIQGIDEQFF
clone_size: once
j_call: TRBJ2-1
cdr3_length: 14
d_call: .
v_call: TRBV4-2

cdr3_nt: TGTGCCAGCAGCTGGGGGGGGAACACTGAAGCTTTCTTT
cdr3_aa: CASSWGGNTEAFF
clone_size: .
j_call: TRBJ1-1
cdr3_length: 13
d_call: .
v_call: TRBV7-9

cdr3_nt: TGTGCCAGCAGCCCGAGGACAGGGGGCTGGAGCACTGAAGCTTTCTTT
cdr3_aa: CASSPRTGGWSTEAFF
clone_size: .
j_call: TRBJ1-1
cdr3_length: 16
d_call: TRBD1
v_call: TRBV11-2

cdr3_nt: TGTGCCAGCAGTCTCACAAGAGGTGAGCAGTTCTTC
cdr3_aa: CASSLTRGEQFF
clone_size: .
j_call: TRBJ2-1
cdr3_length: 12
d_call: .
v_call: TRBV12-3/TRBV12-4

cdr3_nt: TGTGCCAGCAGTTACGGTGGGGGGGAGGAGACCCAGTACTTC
cdr3_aa: CASSYGGGEETQYF
clone_size: .
j_call: TRBJ2-5
cdr3_length: 14
d_call: TRBD2
v_call: TRBV6-2/TRBV6-3

cdr3_nt: TGTGCCAGCAGTTTAGTACAGGGCTCAAAGAACTATGGCTACACCTTC
cdr3_aa: CASSLVQGSKNYGYTF
clone_size: .
j_call: TRBJ1-2
cdr3_length: 16
d_call: .
v_call: TRBV27

cdr3_nt: TGTGCCAGCTCACCTCTAACCCCGACAGGGCCCGATAACTATGGCTACACCTTC
cdr3_aa: CASSPLTPTGPDNYGYTF
clone_size: .
j_call: TRBJ1-2
cdr3_length: 18
d_call: TRBD1
v_call: TRBV18

cdr3_nt: TGCGCCAGCAGTGAAGGACAGGCGGATGGCTACACCTTC
cdr3_aa: CASSEGQADGYTF
clone_size: .
j_call: TRBJ1-2
cdr3_length: 13
d_call: TRBD1
v_call: TRBV10-1

cdr3_nt: TGTGCCAGCAGCACAAGGCGGCAGAAATACGAGCAGTACTTC
cdr3_aa: CASSTRRQKYEQYF
clone_size: .
j_call: TRBJ2-7
cdr3_length: 14
d_call: .
v_call: TRBV11-1

cdr3_nt: TGTGCCAGTAGTATAAGTTCGACGGGGTTGGGTCAGCCCCAGCATTTT
cdr3_aa: CASSISSTGLGQPQHF
clone_size: .
j_call: TRBJ1-5
cdr3_length: 16
d_call: .
v_call: TRBV19

cdr3_nt: TGCACCAGCAGCCAAGATTGGCGGGGAGAACCAGATACGCAGTATTTT
cdr3_aa: CTSSQDWRGEPDTQYF
clone_size: .
j_call: TRBJ2-3
cdr3_length: 16
d_call: .
v_call: TRBV1

cdr3_nt: TGTGCCAGCTCACCATCCGTGAACACTGAAGCTTTCTTT
cdr3_aa: CASSPSVNTEAFF
clone_size: .
j_call: TRBJ1-1
cdr3_length: 13
d_call: .
v_call: TRBV18

cdr3_nt: TGCGCCAGCAGCTTGGCCGACCCGGGCCAAGAGACCCAGTACTTC
cdr3_aa: CASSLADPGQETQYF
clone_size: .
j_call: TRBJ2-5
cdr3_length: 15
d_call: .
v_call: TRBV5-1

cdr3_nt: TGTGCCAGCAGCTCGACAGGGCCCTACGAGCAGTACTTC
cdr3_aa: CASSSTGPYEQYF
clone_size: .
j_call: TRBJ2-7
cdr3_length: 13
d_call: TRBD1
v_call: TRBV5-4

cdr3_nt: TGTGCCAGCAGCTTAGGGGACAGGACACCCTCATATAATTCACCCCTCCACTTT
cdr3_aa: CASSLGDRTPSYNSPLHF
clone_size: .
j_call: TRBJ1-6
cdr3_length: 18
d_call: TRBD1
v_call: TRBV7-9

cdr3_nt: TGCGCCAGCAGGGTACAGGGGGCAGGCACTGAAGCTTTCTTT
cdr3_aa: CASRVQGAGTEAFF
clone_size: .
j_call: TRBJ1-1
cdr3_length: 14
d_call: TRBD1
v_call: TRBV10-2